This TCR beta chain is from a study of read filtering for tumor transcriptome and immune sequencing. Study-wide context: Patients were approximately 18 male and about 15 female, mean age 65.9 years, range roughly 47 to 80. R-ISS stage counts were roughly 8 for I, about 15 for II, six or seven for III.

The CDR3 consists of 14 residues. Trimming at V came to 8 bases and at J to 4 bases, leaving 9 bases not matched to a gene. Germline values: CDR1 SEHNR, CDR2 FQNEAQ (reference sequence). In this sample, this clonotype turned up a few times. Its antigen is undetermined. It may be a read error: a sequence one base away is much more abundant. Findings and caveats of the study: The CD138-negative fraction was mixed bone marrow immune cells, not pure T cells. Without single-read clonotypes, shared clonotype proportions correlated more between IR-seq and RNA-seq.

This library used roughly 400 ng RNA and molecular barcoded adaptors spanning alpha/delta and beta/gamma chains. Using its own MiXCR run on the reads, TCRdb lists one record per CDR3 protein. This table has 30,000 to 40,000 distinct CDR3 sequences, about 15% appearing once. The clonotype comes from a donor at least 40 years old with multiple myeloma. The chain recombines TRBV7-9 with TRBJ2-5; 8 nucleotides match TRBD1. The sample was a population of CD138-negative cells sorted from bone marrow. CDR3 nucleotide sequence: TGTGCCAGCGGCCTGGGGACAGGCATAGAGACCCAGTACTTC. Encoded protein: CASGLGTGIETQYF.